Detailed here is one T cell receptor (beta chain). The sample is drawn from a study of T cells in Graves' hyperthyroidism and ophthalmopathy. What was amplified from RNA transcripts were TCR beta CDR3 regions. A first-round RT-PCR of the TCR CDR3 used the HTBI primer set. TCRdb processed the multiplex PCR reads anew with MiXCR; each CDR3 protein has one entry. This sample carries about 400,000 distinct CDR3 sequences, around 14% of them seen once, and the ten largest clones take around a quarter. The hyperthyroidism patients had all been newly diagnosed, and their disease duration was under 2 months. Their ages ranged from 18 to 65 years. Not enrolled were patients with uncontrolled infection, other autoimmune disease, pregnancy or lactation. From germline, CDR1 is SGHDN and CDR2 FVKESK. The V end was cut by 1 base, the J end by 4 bases, with 7 bases between. The CDR3 totals 14 residues.

Sequencing was performed on blood. The receptor was derived from a woman aged 18-29 years with Graves' hyperthyroidism that later progressed to Graves' ophthalmopathy. V and J are TRBV14 and TRBJ2-2; D call uncertain. CDR3 DNA: TGTGCCAGCAGCCAAGCGGCGTTCACCGGGGAGCTGTTTTTT. This translates into CASSQAAFTGELFF.